Below are 22 T cell receptor beta chains sequenced from a single sample in a study of cytomegalovirus exposure and HLA in healthy donors. PCR involved 60 Vbeta and 13 Jbeta primers. The protocol was immunoSEQ multiplex PCR, while the TCRdb copy is restricted to in-frame clones and leaves out a portion. The sample has some 200,000 clones, around 80% seen once; the top ten hold around 2.8%. Sequencing was performed on PBMCs. These receptor sequences come from a woman aged 55-70 years in good health and CMV-seropositive.

The table lists this clone with a few counts. The V and J genes are TRBV15 and TRBJ1-5; D is unclear. The CDR3 totals 12 residues. Per germline, CDR1 LNHNV and CDR2 YYDKDF (reference sequence). Trimming left V 0 bases short and J 9 bases short, with 6 bases between. CDR3: CATSREKRPQHF. CDR3 sequence (DNA): TGTGCCACCAGCAGAGAAAAGCGGCCCCAGCATTTT.

Concerning this clone itself: The sample contains more than one DNA sequence encoding this CDR3. This chain links TRBV6-1 with TRBJ1-1; D may be TRBD1 (5 bases). Germline CDR1 and CDR2: MNHNS and SASEGT. CDR3 length: 12 residues. Trimming shortened V by 5 bases and J by 5 bases, and 9 bases separated the two germline ends. The CDR3 coding sequence is TGTGCCAGCAGTAGGGAGGGGACTGAAGCTTTCTTT. Protein sequence: CASSREGTEAFF.

The chain recombines TRBV6-5 with TRBJ2-3; D is perhaps TRBD2 (6 bases). The CDR3 is made up of 16 amino acids. Trimming shortened V by 0 bases and J by 2 bases, and 12 bases separated the two germline ends. The V gene's germline CDR1 is MNHEY and CDR2 SVGAGI. CDR3 DNA: TGTGCCAGCAGTTACTCGTCGGGAGCGAACACAGATACGCAGTATTTT. It codes for CASSYSSGANTDTQYF.

The V gene is TRBV7-8, the J gene TRBJ1-3; tentatively, D is TRBD1 (5 bases). The V end lost 5 bases, the J end lost 0 bases, and 20 bases lay between the germline ends. The CDR3 is made up of 18 amino acids. Germline CDR1 SGHVS, CDR2 FQNEAQ. DNA of the CDR3: TGTGCCAGCAGCCCGCCCAGGGCCCCATTTAACTCTGGAAACACCATATATTTT. Its protein product is CASSPPRAPFNSGNTIYF. Complete variable domain (other parts from reference TRBV7-8 and TRBJ1-3): GAGVSQSPRYKVAKRGQDVALRCDPISGHVSLFWYQQALGQGPEFLTYFQNEAQLDKSGLPSDRFFAERPEGSVSTLKIQRTQQEDSAVYLCASSPPRAPFNSGNTIYFGEGSWLTVV.

The chain carries TRBV2 and TRBJ1-5; the D gene is possibly TRBD1 (5 bases). V dropped 8 bases and J dropped 6 bases, with 14 bases sitting between them. CDR1 and CDR2 (germline): SNHLY, FYNNEI. CDR3 length: 13 amino acids. Written as DNA, the CDR3 is TGTGCCAGCGGGTTGCAGGGCGGTCAGCCCCAGCATTTT. Amino acids: CASGLQGGQPQHF.

CDR3 nucleotide sequence: TGTGCCATCAGTGTAGCGGGCGGGGGGGCCGAAGATACGCAGTATTTT. Its translation is CAISVAGGGAEDTQYF. The J gene is TRBJ2-3, the V gene TRBV10-3; TRBD2 aligns across 9 bases. The CDR3 is made up of 16 amino acids. The ends lost 4 bases at V and 5 bases at J; junction bases unmatched: 10. Germline loops: CDR1 ENHRY, CDR2 SYGVKD.

V and J are TRBV7-6 and TRBJ1-1; 8 bases match TRBD1. The CDR3 covers 16 residues. Germline CDR1 is SGHVS and CDR2 is FNYEAQ. The J segment lost 3 bases and the V segment lost 5 bases, leaving 11 bases of the junction unmatched. Here the CDR3 DNA reads TGTGCCAGCAGCCAGGGGGCAGGGCTGCGGGACACTGAAGCTTTCTTT. Translation gives CASSQGAGLRDTEAFF.

The CDR3 DNA is TGTGCCAGCAGGCAGGGGGCGCCTTCCCGGAGAGCTTTCTTT. Translation: CASRQGAPSRRAFF. The chain recombines TRBV6-1 with TRBJ1-1; 8 bases map to TRBD1. The length of the CDR3 is 14 residues. The germline CDR1 and CDR2 sequences are MNHNS and SASEGT. The V gene end was trimmed by 6 bases and the J gene end by 10 bases; junction bases not matched to a gene: 13.

The CDR3 loop reads CAISRRENNYGYTF. CDR3 coding DNA: TGTGCCATCTCCCGACGGGAAAATAACTATGGCTACACCTTC. The chain recombines TRBV10-3 with TRBJ1-2, with D hard to call. CDR1 is ENHRY and CDR2 is SYGVKD in the germline V gene. CDR3 length equals 14 residues. Trimming took 8 bases from V and 1 from J, leaving 14 bases between them.

The chain joins TRBV27 to TRBJ2-7, with no clear D. The V and J ends lost 1 base and 3 bases respectively, with 10 bases between them. Germline-derived CDR1 and CDR2 are MNHEY and SMNVEV (reference sequence). This CDR3 comprises 14 residues. CDR3 in DNA: TGTGCCAGCAGTTTATTCTCACCTAACTACGAGCAGTACTTC. Translation gives CASSLFSPNYEQYF.

The V and J genes are TRBV4-2 and TRBJ2-5; 8 bases are a match to TRBD2. The junction had 3 bases not matched to a gene; V was cut back by 2 bases and J by 1 base. The CDR3 extends over 15 amino acids. Germline V gives CDR1 LGHNA, CDR2 YNFKEQ. In DNA form, the CDR3 reads TGTGCCAGCAGCCAATCACTAGCGGTCCAAGAGACCCAGTACTTC. Amino acid sequence: CASSQSLAVQETQYF.

This clone occurred a few times. The chain carries TRBV4-1 and TRBJ1-4, with 7 bases aligning to TRBD1. CDR3 length: 15 amino acids. The V gene's germline CDR1 is MGHRA and CDR2 YSYEKL. V was clipped by 4 bases and J by 3 bases; unmatched bases: 5. CDR3 residues: CASSRTTGANEKLFF. As DNA, the CDR3 is TGCGCCAGCAGCCGAACCACAGGGGCTAATGAAAAACTGTTTTTT.

A single count supports this clone. This sequence joins TRBV5-5 and TRBJ2-5; D call uncertain. Germline CDR1 is SGHKS and CDR2 is YYEKEE (reference sequence). V was clipped by 4 bases and J by 1 base, with 11 bases between them. CDR3 length: 14 residues. The CDR3 DNA reads TGTGCCAGCAGCGCTCGACTGATCCAAGAGACCCAGTACTTC. Translated: CASSARLIQETQYF.

CDR3 sequence: CASGGTGYGYTF. CDR3 sequence (DNA): TGTGCCAGCGGGGGGACAGGCTATGGCTACACCTTC. The chain carries TRBV2 and TRBJ1-2, with 8 bases that match TRBD1. V lost 8 bases, J lost 4 bases, and 3 bases stayed unmatched. Germline CDR1 SNHLY, CDR2 FYNNEI. This CDR3 is 12 amino acids long.

The chain combines TRBV5-1 with TRBJ2-1, with TRBD2 identical over 7 bases. There are 19 residues in the CDR3. Trimming took 3 bases from V and 1 from J; bases not matched to a gene: 16. Germline V gene lookup returns CDR1 SGHRS and CDR2 YFSETQ. CDR3 residues: CASSSRLVQAGMSYNEQFF. The DNA of the CDR3 is TGCGCCAGCAGCTCCAGGCTCGTACAAGCGGGGATGTCCTACAATGAGCAGTTCTTC.

This clone was detected once. This chain uses TRBV5-6 with TRBJ2-7; D is ambiguous. Trimming left V 1 base short and J 4 bases short, with 6 bases between. This CDR3 region has 12 residues. Germline-derived CDR1 and CDR2 are SGHDT and YYEEEE. The CDR3 region is CASSLRGYEQYF. In nucleotides, the CDR3 is TGTGCCAGCAGCTTGCGAGGTTACGAGCAGTACTTC.

The V and J genes are TRBV9 and TRBJ2-3; D is uncertain. Trimming removed 4 bases from V and 2 bases from J, with 11 bases in between. The CDR3 is made up of 14 amino acids. Per germline, CDR1 SGDLS and CDR2 YYNGEE. CDR3 nucleotide sequence: TGTGCCAGCAGCATCCTAGACCTCACAGATACGCAGTATTTT. Translation: CASSILDLTDTQYF.

V and J are TRBV30 and TRBJ1-1; D is possibly TRBD1 (6 bases). This CDR3 contains 13 residues. The germline V gene encodes CDR1 GTSNPN and CDR2 SVGIG (reference sequence). Trimming removed 8 bases from V and 0 bases from J, with 13 bases in between. DNA for the CDR3: TGTGCCAGCCCGGGACACCTGAACACTGAAGCTTTCTTT. Translating it yields CASPGHLNTEAFF.

The chain links TRBV4-1 to TRBJ2-1, with 9 bases lining up with TRBD2. Germline-derived CDR1 and CDR2 are MGHRA and YSYEKL. The CDR3 length is 16 residues. The V segment lost 1 base and the J segment 5 bases; nucleotides outside the gene matches: 6. Here the CDR3 reads CASSQGRTSENNEQFF. The DNA for the CDR3 is TGCGCCAGCAGCCAAGGGCGGACTAGCGAGAACAATGAGCAGTTCTTC.

The chain has TRBV6-5 and TRBJ2-5; D gene unclear. This CDR3 comprises 14 residues. Germline V gene lookup returns CDR1 MNHEY and CDR2 SVGAGI. The V end was cut by 5 bases, the J end by 2 bases, with 12 bases between. As DNA, the CDR3 is TGTGCCAGCAGTACATACCGGGTTCAAGAGACCCAGTACTTC. It codes for CASSTYRVQETQYF.

The rearrangement links TRBV28 to TRBJ1-3; TRBD1 is a possible D gene (5 bases). The CDR3 consists of 15 residues. Germline V CDR1 and CDR2: MDHEN, SYDVKM. V was cut by 8 bases and J by 0 bases, with 14 bases left in between. CDR3 loop: CASLDRWVSGNTIYF. The CDR3 nucleotides read TGTGCCAGCCTCGACAGATGGGTCTCTGGAAACACCATATATTTT.

The sample holds a few counts of this clone. The genes are TRBV6-1 and TRBJ2-7; 9 bases agree with TRBD1. Germline V gene sequence: CDR1 MNHNS, CDR2 SASEGT. After removal of 7 bases from V and 6 bases from J, the junction contained 7 bases not matched to a gene. This CDR3 has 13 residues. The CDR3 coding sequence is TGTGCCAGCACCCGGGGACAGGGAGGCGAGCAGTACTTC. It specifies CASTRGQGGEQYF.